The 6 T cell receptor beta chains below were found in one sample sequenced in a study of cytotoxic CD8 clonotypes in ibrutinib-treated CLL. Clones were read by immunoSEQ multiplex PCR, and TCRdb kept only the in-frame ones, dropping some. The sample contains almost 250,000 clones, less than 75% of which appear only once. This sample comprised PBMCs, obtained after 24 months of ibrutinib treatment. These receptors were obtained from a human donor with chronic lymphocytic leukemia.

The gene calls are TRBV27 and TRBJ2-7, with D maybe TRBD1 (5 bases). The CDR3 covers 14 residues. Germline assignment: CDR1 MNHEY and CDR2 SMNVEV (reference sequence). Trimming pared 3 bases from V and 3 bases from J, leaving 12 bases between. CDR3 sequence: CASSFGAGDYEQYF. CDR3 sequence (DNA): TGTGCCAGCAGTTTTGGGGCTGGTGACTACGAGCAGTACTTC.

This chain links TRBV2 with TRBJ1-5, with 7 bases fitting TRBD1. Looked up from germline, CDR1 is SNHLY and CDR2 is FYNNEI. The CDR3 covers 15 residues. CDR3: CASNPGQHSNQPQHF. Here the CDR3 DNA reads TGTGCATCCAATCCGGGACAGCATAGCAATCAGCCCCAGCATTTT.

As to this clone: The conserved final phenylalanine or tryptophan is absent from the CDR3, which likely points to a read error. The limits of the CDR3 on the DNA are not certain, so only TCRdb's listed CDR3 is given. The J gene is TRBJ2-7, the V gene TRBV6-4; the table assigns TRBD2, which was not confirmed against the DNA. Per germline, CDR1 MRHNA and CDR2 SNTAGT. Including both end residues, the CDR3 is 11 amino acids long. CDR3 residues: CASSSGTRGLD.

The V and J genes are TRBV7-3 and TRBJ2-1; 10 bases map to TRBD2. After removal of 2 bases from V and 4 bases from J, the junction contained 5 bases not matched to a gene. Per germline, CDR1 SGHTA and CDR2 FQGTGA. CDR3 length: 16 residues. CDR3 sequence (DNA): TGTGCCAGCAGCTTAGCGACTAGCGGGCCTTACAATGAGCAGTTCTTC. Translating it yields CASSLATSGPYNEQFF.

This clone was counted only a few times. The chain links TRBV9 to TRBJ2-2; D ambiguous. This CDR3 has 11 residues. The germline V gene encodes CDR1 SGDLS and CDR2 YYNGEE. The V and J ends lost 3 bases and 3 bases respectively, with 0 bases between them. DNA of the CDR3: TGTGCCAGCAGCGACACCGGGGAGCTGTTTTTT. Translating gives CASSDTGELFF.

The chain carries TRBV28 and TRBJ1-5; 8 positions match TRBD1. The J segment lost 1 base and the V segment lost 3 bases, leaving 5 bases of the junction unmatched. Per the germline V gene, CDR1 is MDHEN and CDR2 is SYDVKM. CDR3 length: 16 residues. The CDR3 DNA reads as TGTGCCAGCAGTTTGATCAGGACAGGGAGCAATCAGCCCCAGCATTTT. It encodes CASSLIRTGSNQPQHF.